The clone carrying this TCR beta chain came up many times. As yet, its antigen is unknown. In the original processing: Sequenced samples showed a median of approximately 100,000 TCRs each, with counts running from roughly 23,000 to 700,000. One entry per CDR3 protein results from TCRdb running MiXCR on the RACE reads. The V and J calls follow TCRdb's processing rather than the paper's. Here the sample spans about 42,000 distinct CDR3 sequences, over 10% being singletons. This entry is derived from a study of human T cells and chemical hapten exposure. For the study at large: Per-sample variation in TCR yield stemmed mainly from small pooled library volume differences.

Documented time point: pre-sensitization, week 0. Indicated treatment: therapeutic diphenylcyclopropenone sensitization with weekly scalp DPC. Alopecia patients between 18 and 70 years old and suitable for DPC were used as donors. Regarding the study as a whole: Expanded TCRs grouped into significantly more large CDR3 similarity clusters than controls produced.

J lost 10 bases, V lost 6 bases, and 10 bases had no gene match. Germline CDR1 and CDR2: MNHEY and SVGEGT. The CDR3 is 14 residues long. Source: whole blood, taken in connection with sensitization to the hapten diphenylcyclopropenone (DPC). This clonotype originated in a woman aged 30 to 39 with alopecia areata. Some clones in this sample may be carry-over from other donors' samples. The chain recombines TRBV6-2 or TRBV6-3 with TRBJ1-4, with 8 bases identical to TRBD1. CDR3 in amino acids: CASSVTGATGKLFF. The CDR3 nucleotides are TGTGCCAGCAGCGTGACAGGGGCCACGGGAAAACTGTTTTTT.